The 7 T cell receptor beta chains in this list originate from one sample, sequenced in a study of shared clonotypes between healthy human individuals. The table came from immunoSEQ multiplex PCR; TCRdb's copy has only in-frame clones and leaves some out. The data show a few million clones, with 85% to 95% seen just once and under 0.45% held by the top ten. Material: naive CD4+ T cells from PBMCs. As for subset: CD45RA+ positively selected. These receptors originate from a young man in good health. Some clones in this sample may be carry-over from other donors' samples.

This sequence joins TRBV2 and TRBJ1-5; maybe TRBD1 (6 bases). V was pared by 6 bases and J by 0 bases, with 12 bases between. This CDR3 spans 15 amino acids. Per germline, CDR1 SNHLY and CDR2 FYNNEI. The CDR3 here is CASRATGYSNQPQHF. As DNA, the CDR3 is TGTGCCAGCAGGGCGACAGGTTATAGCAATCAGCCCCAGCATTTT.

This rearrangement joins TRBV6-1 to TRBJ2-7, with D perhaps TRBD1 (6 bases). The germline V and J ends were trimmed by 4 bases and 0 bases, with 13 bases remaining between them. The CDR3 length is 15 residues. The germline V gene has CDR1 MNHNS and CDR2 SASEGT. The CDR3 DNA follows: TGTGCCAGCAGTGGGGAAGGGGGAAGCTCCTACGAGCAGTACTTC. Residues: CASSGEGGSSYEQYF.

This clone showed up just once. Here the CDR3 reads CASSLQGGCTDTQYF. The CDR3 region has the DNA TGTGCCAGCAGTTTACAAGGTGGGTGCACAGATACGCAGTATTTT. The chain combines TRBV28 with TRBJ2-3; no reliable D call. The CDR3 totals 15 residues. Germline values: CDR1 MDHEN, CDR2 SYDVKM. Trimming took 2 bases from V and 1 from J, leaving 10 bases between them. Together with reference TRBV28 and TRBJ2-3, the CDR3 gives the full variable domain: DVKVTQSSRYLVKRTGEKVFLECVQDMDHENMFWYRQDPGLGLRLIYFSYDVKMKEKGDIPEGYSVSREKKERFSLILESASTNQTSMYLCASSLQGGCTDTQYFGPGTRLTVL.

CDR3: CASSRKNTGELFF. The DNA for the CDR3 is TGTGCCAGCAGTAGGAAGAACACCGGGGAGCTGTTTTTT. This chain uses TRBV5-6 with TRBJ2-2; D uncertain. Germline loops: CDR1 SGHDT, CDR2 YYEEEE. The CDR3 runs 13 residues. The V and J ends lost 5 bases and 1 base respectively, with 6 bases between them.

The chain has TRBV9 and TRBJ2-5, with 7 bases fitting TRBD1. V was pared by 1 base and J by 2 bases, with 8 bases of the junction left unmatched. This CDR3 contains 16 residues. Germline loops: CDR1 SGDLS, CDR2 YYNGEE. This CDR3 is CASSVRTGLWQETQYF. In DNA form, the CDR3 reads TGTGCCAGCAGCGTAAGGACAGGTTTGTGGCAAGAGACCCAGTACTTC.

CDR3 sequence reads: CASSLAWTGSSYEQYF. The CDR3 bases are TGTGCCAGCAGCTTAGCATGGACAGGGAGTTCCTACGAGCAGTACTTC. The chain couples TRBV7-2 to TRBJ2-7; 8 nucleotides align to TRBD1. The germline V gene encodes CDR1 SGHTA and CDR2 FQGNSA. The CDR3 is made up of 16 amino acids. Trimming at V came to 0 bases and at J to 1 base, leaving 5 bases not matched to a gene.

In this sample, this clone turned up once. The V gene is TRBV9, the J gene TRBJ2-2; TRBD1 aligns across 7 bases. The CDR3 spans 16 residues. CDR1 SGDLS and CDR2 YYNGEE come from the germline V gene. After removal of 1 base from V and 2 bases from J, the junction contained 5 bases not matched to a gene. The CDR3 nucleotides read TGTGCCAGCAGCGTACCGACAGGGCCAAACACCGGGGAGCTGTTTTTT. Translated: CASSVPTGPNTGELFF. Using reference TRBV9 and TRBJ2-2 for the parts outside the CDR3, the full variable domain is DSGVTQTPKHLITATGQRVTLRCSPRSGDLSVYWYQQSLDQGLQFLIQYYNGEERAKGNILERFSAQQFPDLHSELNLSSLELGDSALYFCASSVPTGPNTGELFFGEGSRLTVL.